What follows are 26 T cell receptor beta chains derived from one specimen sequenced in a study of blood T cell repertoires in COVID-19. The method was immunoSEQ multiplex PCR; TCRdb's version includes in-frame clones alone and lacks a portion of them. The table has under 110,000 clones, more than 75% seen once. The sequencing input was peripheral blood. Receptors were obtained from a woman in her thirties with acute or convalescent COVID-19.

The rearrangement links TRBV27 to TRBJ1-5, with a weak D call TRBD1 (5 bases). The CDR3 is 14 amino acids. Germline V lookup: CDR1 MNHEY, CDR2 SMNVEV (reference sequence). Trimming pared 2 bases from V and 3 bases from J, leaving 8 bases between. The CDR3 region is CASSLKGFNQPQHF. The CDR3 DNA is TGTGCCAGCAGTTTAAAGGGGTTCAATCAGCCCCAGCATTTT.

V and J are TRBV2 and TRBJ1-2, with a tentative D call TRBD1 (5 bases). Per germline, CDR1 SNHLY and CDR2 FYNNEI. V shed 4 bases and J shed 2 bases, with 8 bases lying between them. The CDR3 loop spans 13 amino acids. As DNA, the CDR3 is TGTGCCAGCAGTGCGGAGGGGAACTATGGCTACACCTTC. Translation: CASSAEGNYGYTF.

The chain combines TRBV14 with TRBJ1-2; maybe TRBD1 (5 bases). The V end was cut by 0 bases, the J end by 4 bases, with 9 bases between. Germline V CDR1 and CDR2: SGHDN, FVKESK. The CDR3 covers 14 residues. The CDR3 coding sequence is TGTGCCAGCAGCCAAGAAAGACAGACCTATGGCTACACCTTC. It translates to CASSQERQTYGYTF.

The chain is built from TRBV5-4 and TRBJ2-1; a possible D gene is TRBD2 (5 bases). The CDR3 length is 14 residues. Trimming removed 4 bases at V and 10 bases at J, with 18 bases between. Germline values: CDR1 SGHNT, CDR2 YYREEE (reference sequence). This CDR3 reads CASSVYSSGGEQFF. The CDR3 DNA reads as TGTGCCAGCAGCGTTTATTCCAGCGGTGGCGAGCAGTTCTTC.

The chain joins TRBV9 to TRBJ2-3; D remains ambiguous. The CDR3 loop spans 14 amino acids. Germline V lookup: CDR1 SGDLS, CDR2 YYNGEE. Deletions cut 4 bases from V and 6 bases from J, with 15 bases between. The CDR3 DNA reads as TGTGCCAGCAGCCCTGTCGAGAGATTGGATACGCAGTATTTT. This translates into CASSPVERLDTQYF.

CDR3 DNA: TGTGCCAGCAGCTTACGACAGCTAAATTTCTACGAGCAGTACTTC. Protein: CASSLRQLNFYEQYF. The chain is built from TRBV5-4 and TRBJ2-7, with D maybe TRBD1 (5 bases). Trimming removed 2 bases from V and 3 bases from J, with 15 bases in between. Germline V gene sequence: CDR1 SGHNT, CDR2 YYREEE (reference sequence). The CDR3 is made up of 15 amino acids.

This rearrangement joins TRBV5-1 to TRBJ1-2; TRBD1 matches 7 bases. Germline CDR1 is SGHRS and CDR2 is YFSETQ. This CDR3 comprises 13 residues. Trimming removed 2 bases from V and 7 bases from J; junction bases left unmatched: 5. The CDR3, as DNA: TGCGCCAGCAGCTTTGACAGGGAAGGTGGCTACACCTTC. Translated: CASSFDREGGYTF.

CDR3 DNA: TGCGCCAGCAGCCAACCAGGGAGGGGCGCGTATCAGCCCCAGCATTTT. As protein: CASSQPGRGAYQPQHF. The J gene is TRBJ1-5, the V gene TRBV4-1; D is possibly TRBD1 (5 bases). V shed 2 bases and J shed 5 bases, with 16 bases lying between them. Germline V gene sequence: CDR1 MGHRA, CDR2 YSYEKL. The CDR3 length is 16 residues.

This clone has only one observation. The chain carries TRBV10-3 and TRBJ2-3, with TRBD1 matching over 8 bases. This CDR3 spans 15 amino acids. Germline lookup yields CDR1 ENHRY and CDR2 SYGVKD. J was trimmed by 0 bases and V by 7 bases; bases with no gene match: 6. CDR3 protein: CAITPGQGSTDTQYF. In DNA, the CDR3 is TGTGCCATCACCCCCGGACAGGGCAGCACAGATACGCAGTATTTT.

V usage is TRBV19 and J usage is TRBJ1-2, with 7 bases fitting TRBD1. This CDR3 contains 14 residues. The junction had 11 bases not matched to a gene; V was cut back by 5 bases and J by 8 bases. Germline loops: CDR1 LNHDA, CDR2 SQIVND (reference sequence). This CDR3 reads CASSSQGRQGGYTF. The CDR3 nucleotides are TGTGCCAGTAGTTCCCAAGGAAGACAGGGCGGCTACACCTTC.

J is TRBJ1-1 and V is TRBV27; D remains unclear. This CDR3 region has 14 residues. V lost 7 bases, J lost 4 bases, and 16 bases lay in between. Germline CDR1 and CDR2: MNHEY and SMNVEV (reference sequence). In DNA form, the CDR3 reads TGTGCCAGCAACCTGGCGGGGTCGGGCACTGAAGCTTTCTTT. It encodes CASNLAGSGTEAFF.

This chain uses TRBV28 with TRBJ2-7; tentatively, D is TRBD1 (6 bases). Trimming took off 4 bases at V and 4 bases at J, with 8 bases between the two ends. The CDR3 runs to 12 residues. Germline V lookup: CDR1 MDHEN, CDR2 SYDVKM. CDR3 sequence reads: CASSSTGYEQYF. Here the CDR3 DNA reads TGTGCCAGCAGTTCCACAGGGTACGAGCAGTACTTC.

This clone has only one observation. This chain uses TRBV5-1 with TRBJ2-7, with 7 positions matching TRBD1. The germline gives CDR1 SGHRS, CDR2 YFSETQ. This CDR3 is 13 amino acids long. The V segment lost 4 bases and the J segment 4 bases; nucleotides outside the gene matches: 5. The CDR3 loop reads CASSTRQGYEQYF. CDR3 DNA: TGCGCCAGCAGCACCCGACAGGGTTACGAGCAGTACTTC.

The rearrangement links TRBV30 to TRBJ1-1; D not certain. Germline CDR1 reads GTSNPN; CDR2 reads SVGIG (reference sequence). The CDR3 is 13 residues long. Trimming left V 0 bases short and J 0 bases short, with 5 bases between. The chain's CDR3 is CAWSVSLNTEAFF. CDR3 DNA: TGTGCCTGGAGTGTGTCTCTGAACACTGAAGCTTTCTTT.

The chain's CDR3 is CASSQVAGAYGYTF. The CDR3 DNA is TGTGCCAGCAGCCAAGTGGCAGGGGCTTATGGCTACACCTTC. V gene TRBV3-1 (or the pseudogene TRBV3-2) combines with J gene TRBJ1-2, with a tentative D call TRBD1 (6 bases). This CDR3 is built from 14 residues. CDR1 LGHDT and CDR2 YNNKEL come from the germline V gene (reference sequence). The V end was cut by 1 base, the J end by 5 bases, with 11 bases between.

The rearrangement uses TRBV2 and TRBJ1-2, with 8 bases matching TRBD1. The CDR3 has 15 residues. Germline lookup yields CDR1 SNHLY and CDR2 FYNNEI. V gave up 8 bases and J gave up 7 bases; unmatched junction bases: 15. The DNA for the CDR3 is TGTGCCAGCTCTACCCTACAGGGGGTGGGTGGTGGCTACACCTTC. Its translation: CASSTLQGVGGGYTF.

A single count supports this clone. This chain joins TRBV13 and TRBJ1-1; D call uncertain. The germline gives CDR1 PRHDT, CDR2 FYEKMQ (reference sequence). V was trimmed by 3 bases and J by 9 bases, leaving 17 bases between them. This CDR3 spans 14 amino acids. In DNA, the CDR3 is TGTGCCAGCAGCTTCGGCCCCTCCGCAGGCCAAGCTTTCTTT. Its protein product is CASSFGPSAGQAFF.

In its sample, this clone was seen a few times. This rearrangement joins TRBV7-3 to TRBJ2-1; TRBD1 matches 9 bases. Per germline, CDR1 SGHTA and CDR2 FQGTGA. The CDR3 loop spans 15 amino acids. With V trimmed by 3 bases and J by 7 bases, 7 bases remained unmatched. The CDR3 coding sequence is TGTGCCAGCAGCTTGGGACAGGGATCGAGGAATGAGCAGTTCTTC. Translated: CASSLGQGSRNEQFF. Filled out from reference TRBV7-3 and TRBJ2-1, the complete variable domain reads GAGVSQTPSNKVTEKGKYVELRCDPISGHTALYWYRQSLGQGPEFLIYFQGTGAADDSGLPNDRFFAVRPEGSVSTLKIQRTERGDSAVYLCASSLGQGSRNEQFFGPGTRLTVL.

The V and J genes are TRBV18 and TRBJ1-2, with D tentatively TRBD1 (6 bases). V lost 3 bases and J 6 bases, leaving 17 bases between the germline ends. This CDR3 has 15 residues. Germline lookup yields CDR1 KGHSH and CDR2 LQKENI. The CDR3 DNA follows: TGTGCCAGCTCACCTTATGAGGACAGTGCGAATGGCTACACCTTC. Translation gives CASSPYEDSANGYTF.

The V gene is TRBV2, the J gene TRBJ1-2; tentative D call: TRBD1 (5 bases). V dropped 4 bases and J dropped 3 bases, with 12 bases sitting between them. CDR3 length: 14 amino acids. The germline V gene has CDR1 SNHLY and CDR2 FYNNEI. Here the CDR3 DNA reads TGTGCCAGCAGTGTCCGGGGGGGAGACTATGGCTACACCTTC. Translating gives CASSVRGGDYGYTF.

This clone was seen only once. The chain carries TRBV5-1 and TRBJ2-7; D is perhaps TRBD2 (6 bases). The V gene lost 3 bases and the J gene lost 7 bases, with 8 bases spanning the gap. The CDR3 totals 11 residues. CDR1 is SGHRS, CDR2 YFSETQ, per germline. CDR3 residues: CASSYGGEQYF. CDR3 bases: TGCGCCAGCAGCTATGGGGGGGAGCAGTACTTC.

This clone appeared once. No conserved phenylalanine or tryptophan ends this CDR3, so it is likely a read error. Because the CDR3's place on the DNA is in doubt, the DNA is left out and the CDR3 is given as listed by TCRdb. The CDR3: CSVEDGGEGKV. The rearrangement links TRBV29-1 to TRBJ1-1. Counting both end residues, the CDR3 totals 11 amino acids. Germline CDR1 is SQVTM and CDR2 is ANQGSEA.

The chain employs TRBV14 and TRBJ1-2; D remains unclear. The CDR3 has 14 residues. The germline V gene has CDR1 SGHDN and CDR2 FVKESK. V lost 0 bases to trimming and J lost 8 bases, with 13 bases between them. CDR3 protein: CASSQDYGVVGYTF. The CDR3 bases are TGTGCCAGCAGCCAAGATTACGGAGTAGTCGGCTACACCTTC. The full variable domain, its missing parts supplied by reference TRBV14 and TRBJ1-2, is EAGVTQFPSHSVIEKGQTVTLRCDPISGHDNLYWYRRVMGKEIKFLLHFVKESKQDESGMPNNRFLAERTGGTYSTLKVQPAELEDSGVYFCASSQDYGVVGYTFGSGTRLTVV.

The chain is built from TRBV2 and TRBJ1-6; weak D call: TRBD1 (5 bases). This CDR3 has 11 amino acids. Looked up from germline, CDR1 is SNHLY and CDR2 is FYNNEI. Trimming took off 7 bases at V and 10 bases at J, with 8 bases between the two ends. The CDR3 DNA reads as TGTGCCAGCAAGGGGTTGTCACCCCTCCACTTT. The encoded protein is CASKGLSPLHF.

The chain recombines TRBV7-9 with TRBJ1-4, with D possibly being TRBD1 (5 bases). The V end lost 5 bases, the J end lost 2 bases, and 15 bases lay between the germline ends. Germline V gives CDR1 SEHNR, CDR2 FQNEAQ (reference sequence). This CDR3 has 16 amino acids. The CDR3 loop is CASSLDGGWTNEKLFF. The CDR3 nucleotides read TGTGCCAGCAGCCTCGACGGGGGATGGACTAATGAAAAACTGTTTTTT. The entire variable domain, with the rest obtained from reference TRBV7-9 and TRBJ1-4, is as follows: DTGVSQNPRHKITKRGQNVTFRCDPISEHNRLYWYRQTLGQGPEFLTYFQNEAQLEKSRLLSDRFSAERPKGSFSTLEIQRTEQGDSAMYLCASSLDGGWTNEKLFFGSGTQLSVL.

This chain links TRBV28 with TRBJ1-1; maybe TRBD1 (5 bases). Deletions cut 5 bases from V and 0 bases from J, with 16 bases between. CDR3 length equals 16 residues. Per germline, CDR1 MDHEN and CDR2 SYDVKM. The CDR3 region has the DNA TGTGCCAGCAGTCCTCACCGGGACTTAATGAACACTGAAGCTTTCTTT. It specifies CASSPHRDLMNTEAFF.